This TCR beta chain is from a study of cytomegalovirus exposure and HLA in healthy donors. Only a few counts were recorded for this clone. This CDR3 has 16 amino acids. The V and J ends lost 5 bases and 0 bases, in that order; junction bases with no gene match: 5. CDR1 is SGHRS and CDR2 is YFSETQ in the germline V gene. Primers included in the PCR were 60 Vbeta and 13 Jbeta primers. TCRdb's copy holds only in-frame clones and misses some; the assay was immunoSEQ multiplex PCR. Here the sample spans more than 130,000 clones, just under 80% being singletons. Sequenced input: PBMCs. The chain combines TRBV5-1 with TRBJ1-6, with 7 bases that match TRBD1. The receptor's source is a man younger than 45 in good health and CMV-seronegative. The CDR3 reads CASRDRSFSYNSPLHF. As DNA, the CDR3 is TGCGCCAGCAGGGACAGGAGTTTCTCCTATAATTCACCCCTCCACTTT.